This T cell receptor (beta chain) stems from a study of CD8 T cells in ankylosing spondylitis. General study results and limits: Past research had described some motif variants in reactive arthritis synovial fluid and blood.

The CDR3 is 15 residues long. V shed 5 bases, J shed 3 bases, and the junction held 4 bases outside the gene matches. The germline V gene has CDR1 SEHNR and CDR2 FQNEAQ (reference sequence). Ten or more counts support this clonotype. Its antigen is unidentified. TCRdb processed the 5' RACE reads anew with MiXCR; each CDR3 protein has one entry. The data hold under 400,000 distinct CDR3 sequences, with more than 9% observed a single time. The sample consisted of blood, either unsorted or a sorted T cell fraction (not recorded which). The sequence was obtained from a female donor with ankylosing spondylitis or in good health (not recorded which). This chain links TRBV7-9 with TRBJ2-1; TRBD2 matches at 10 bases. CDR3 in DNA: TGTGCCAGCAGCCGCACTAGCGGGGTCTACAATGAGCAGTTCTTC. Translated, it gives CASSRTSGVYNEQFF.